The clone carrying this T cell receptor beta chain appeared many times. This sample's time point: patch test 2, 6 weeks after DPC sensitization. The treatment here: therapeutic diphenylcyclopropenone sensitization with weekly scalp DPC. The data derive from a study of human T cells and chemical hapten exposure. TCRdb reanalysed the RACE reads using MiXCR and keeps one entry per CDR3 protein. The table lists some 150,000 distinct CDR3 sequences, 12% of them singletons, with around 1.4% in the top ten. Germline V gene lookup returns CDR1 DFQATT and CDR2 SNEGSKA (reference sequence). Trimming took 2 bases from V and 1 from J; bases not matched to a gene: 0. The CDR3 spans 14 residues.

Specimen: whole blood, collected in connection with sensitization to the hapten diphenylcyclopropenone (DPC). This TCR came from a woman aged 50 to 60 with alopecia areata. Some clones in this sample may be carry-over from other donors' samples. The chain joins TRBV20-1 to TRBJ2-1; 9 nucleotides line up with TRBD2. The CDR3 is CSARLAGSYNEQFF. The CDR3 DNA is TGCAGTGCTAGACTAGCGGGATCCTACAATGAGCAGTTCTTC.